The next 29 T cell receptor beta chains were all read from a single sample in a study of cytomegalovirus exposure and HLA in healthy donors. 13 Jbeta primers and 60 Vbeta primers were used for the PCR. Generated by immunoSEQ multiplex PCR, the TCRdb table keeps only in-frame clones and is missing some. The sample comprises roughly 100,000 clones, about two thirds of which are singletons, and 2.5% to 3.5% rests with the top ten. Sequenced: PBMCs. Receptors originate from a female donor in good health and CMV-seronegative.

The chain uses TRBV5-5 and TRBJ1-5, with TRBD1 matching 7 bases. Germline V gene data show CDR1 as SGHKS and CDR2 as YYEKEE (reference sequence). The V segment lost 0 bases and the J segment 4 bases; nucleotides outside the gene matches: 13. The CDR3 spans 18 residues. As DNA, the CDR3 is TGTGCCAGCAGCTTGGTCTCGGTCGACAGGGCTGTAAATCAGCCCCAGCATTTT. The encoded protein is CASSLVSVDRAVNQPQHF.

J is TRBJ1-5 and V is TRBV19, with no clear D. The CDR3 consists of 12 residues. V was trimmed by 3 bases and J by 6 bases, leaving 6 bases between them. Germline V gene lookup returns CDR1 LNHDA and CDR2 SQIVND (reference sequence). CDR3 coding DNA: TGTGCCAGTAGTATGAGGGCTCAGCCCCAGCATTTT. Amino acids: CASSMRAQPQHF.

V is TRBV19 and J is TRBJ1-5; TRBD1 might be the D (6 bases). CDR1 is LNHDA, CDR2 SQIVND, per germline (reference sequence). This CDR3 is 20 amino acids long. Trimming shortened V by 3 bases and J by 5 bases, and 29 bases separated the two germline ends. The CDR3 nucleotides read TGTGCCAGTAGTATCAGAGCCCGGGACAAGGTGGGAAATGCGGATCAGCCCCAGCATTTT. It is translated as CASSIRARDKVGNADQPQHF.

The gene calls are TRBV6-6 and TRBJ2-7; no clear D gene. Trimming pared 6 bases from V and 0 bases from J, leaving 6 bases between. CDR3 size: 12 residues. The V gene's germline CDR1 is MNHNY and CDR2 SVGAGI (reference sequence). The CDR3 DNA reads as TGTGCCAGCAGCGTGAGCTCCTACGAGCAGTACTTC. This codes for CASSVSSYEQYF.

The chain employs TRBV7-9 and TRBJ1-1; D is ambiguous. This CDR3 has 13 amino acids. Between the trimmed V and J ends, which lost 4 bases and 0 bases, there was a span of 6 bases. Looked up from germline, CDR1 is SEHNR and CDR2 is FQNEAQ (reference sequence). The CDR3 sequence: CASSYTMNTEAFF. The CDR3 coding sequence is TGTGCCAGCAGCTATACAATGAACACTGAAGCTTTCTTT.

This clone was counted a few times. The chain uses TRBV11-3 and TRBJ2-1; 11 nucleotides agree with TRBD2. The CDR3 spans 18 residues. With 4 bases clipped from V and 6 bases from J, the junction kept 14 bases outside the gene matches. The V gene's germline CDR1 is SGHNT and CDR2 YENEEA. The CDR3 here is CASSSPLLAGAPGNEQFF. CDR3 DNA: TGTGCCAGCAGCTCTCCCTTACTAGCGGGAGCCCCCGGCAATGAGCAGTTCTTC.

The V and J genes are TRBV30 and TRBJ2-7, with D perhaps TRBD1 (5 bases). V was pared by 2 bases and J by 0 bases, with 8 bases between. Germline values: CDR1 GTSNPN, CDR2 SVGIG (reference sequence). This CDR3 region has 13 residues. As DNA, the CDR3 is TGTGCCTGGAGTCTAGGGGACTCCTACGAGCAGTACTTC. It codes for CAWSLGDSYEQYF.

The chain joins TRBV11-3 to TRBJ1-3; the match to TRBD1 covers 10 bases. Trimming at V came to 5 bases and at J to 8 bases, leaving 6 bases not matched to a gene. Germline V gene lookup returns CDR1 SGHNT and CDR2 YENEEA. This CDR3 is built from 14 residues. In nucleotides, the CDR3 is TGTGCCAGCAGCACCCGGACAGGGGGGGACACCATATATTTT. Translation gives CASSTRTGGDTIYF. Complete variable domain (other parts from reference TRBV11-3 and TRBJ1-3): EAGVVQSPRYKIIEKKQPVAFWCNPISGHNTLYWYLQNLGQGPELLIRYENEEAVDDSQLPKDRFSAERLKGVDSTLKIQPAELGDSAVYLCASSTRTGGDTIYFGEGSWLTVV.

CDR3 DNA: TGTGCCAGCCCCCGGGACAATGAGCAGTTCTTC. Residues: CASPRDNEQFF. This sequence joins TRBV2 and TRBJ2-1; D call uncertain. The CDR3 consists of 11 residues. CDR1 and CDR2 (germline): SNHLY, FYNNEI. V was pared by 8 bases and J by 5 bases, with 7 bases between.

The genes are TRBV6-5 and TRBJ2-7, with 8 bases lining up with TRBD2. Per the germline V gene, CDR1 is MNHEY and CDR2 is SVGAGI. The CDR3 loop spans 13 amino acids. The V segment lost 6 bases and the J segment 5 bases; nucleotides outside the gene matches: 6. The CDR3: CASRMGLVNEQYF. In DNA form, the CDR3 reads TGTGCCAGCAGAATGGGACTAGTCAACGAGCAGTACTTC.

The CDR3 nucleotides are TGTGCCAGCAGTTTGTCAAGCACCCCCTATGGCTACACCTTC. Protein: CASSLSSTPYGYTF. V is TRBV28 and J is TRBJ1-2; D not certain. This CDR3 contains 14 residues. Trimming took 3 bases from V and 4 from J, leaving 12 bases between them. Germline-derived CDR1 and CDR2 are MDHEN and SYDVKM.

This sequence joins TRBV29-1 and TRBJ1-1, with D perhaps matching TRBD1 (5 bases). Trimming cost V 6 bases and J 1 base, with 12 bases left between them. The CDR3 runs to 13 residues. Germline CDR1 reads SQVTM; CDR2 reads ANQGSEA. The CDR3 bases are TGCAGCGTGGGGGGGAGACAGAACACTGAAGCTTTCTTT. Amino acids: CSVGGRQNTEAFF.

The chain employs TRBV5-5 and TRBJ2-1; TRBD2 agrees at 10 bases. J lost 10 bases, V lost 4 bases, and 11 bases had no gene match. Germline V CDR1 and CDR2: SGHKS, YYEKEE (reference sequence). There are 15 residues in the CDR3. The CDR3 nucleotides read TGTGCCAGCAGCCTAGGGGCTAGCGGGAGACGGGAGCAGTTCTTC. Translated: CASSLGASGRREQFF.

The V call is TRBV7-9, the J call TRBJ2-3; the D gene is possibly TRBD2 (5 bases). V was pared by 1 base and J by 4 bases, with 18 bases between. The germline CDR1 and CDR2 sequences are SEHNR and FQNEAQ (reference sequence). This CDR3 spans 17 amino acids. The CDR3 sequence is CASSLESGIGSPDTQYF. In DNA form, the CDR3 reads TGTGCCAGCAGCTTAGAATCGGGGATCGGGTCTCCAGATACGCAGTATTTT.

The chain carries TRBV28 and TRBJ2-7, with TRBD2 matching over 13 bases. The germline V gene has CDR1 MDHEN and CDR2 SYDVKM. V lost 6 bases and J lost 6; bases outside the gene matches: 2. This CDR3 is built from 13 residues. CDR3 amino acids: CASSRLAGGEQYF. Written as DNA, the CDR3 is TGTGCCAGCAGCCGACTAGCGGGAGGCGAGCAGTACTTC.

This clone was seen only a few times. This rearrangement joins TRBV28 to TRBJ2-5; perhaps TRBD2 as D (5 bases). Germline lookup yields CDR1 MDHEN and CDR2 SYDVKM. This CDR3 contains 14 residues. The V gene lost 9 bases and the J gene lost 1 base, with 15 bases spanning the gap. Here the CDR3 DNA reads TGTGCCAGGTACCTAAGAGGGTTCCAAGAGACCCAGTACTTC. It encodes CARYLRGFQETQYF.

The CDR3 nucleotides read TGTGCCAGCCAGGGACTTACCGGGGAGCTGTTTTTT. Translation gives CASQGLTGELFF. V gene TRBV7-2 combines with J gene TRBJ2-2; TRBD2 might be the D (6 bases). Germline V CDR1 and CDR2: SGHTA, FQGNSA. This CDR3 is 12 amino acids long. V shed 8 bases and J shed 5 bases, with 9 bases lying between them.

The chain links TRBV2 to TRBJ2-3; TRBD2 matches at 9 bases. Germline CDR1 reads SNHLY; CDR2 reads FYNNEI. The CDR3 totals 14 residues. V shed 7 bases and J 3 bases; nucleotides not matched to a gene: 5. The CDR3 spells CASKAGGRTDTQYF. The CDR3 nucleotides are TGTGCCAGCAAGGCGGGAGGGCGAACAGATACGCAGTATTTT.

The gene calls are TRBV4-3 and TRBJ2-7; D is ambiguous. Trimming removed 0 bases from V and 2 bases from J, with 8 bases in between. This CDR3 contains 14 residues. Germline CDR1 reads LGHNA; CDR2 reads YSLEER. As DNA, the CDR3 is TGCGCCAGCAGCCAAGACCTCAAGCCCTACGAGCAGTACTTC. Translation gives CASSQDLKPYEQYF.

About this clone itself: The sample holds other DNA sequences that translate to the same CDR3. The chain is built from TRBV6-5 and TRBJ2-1; D remains unclear. This CDR3 has 14 amino acids. Germline V gene sequence: CDR1 MNHEY, CDR2 SVGAGI. The ends were cut back, 10 bases at V and 1 base at J, with 14 bases in the middle. The CDR3 sequence: CATSADWSYNEQFF. The CDR3 DNA sequence: TGTGCCACGTCGGCCGACTGGTCCTACAATGAGCAGTTCTTC.

In this sample, this clone turned up once. The chain couples TRBV11-3 to TRBJ1-1; 10 bases align to TRBD1. The ends lost 1 base at V and 0 bases at J; junction bases unmatched: 14. CDR3 length: 20 residues. Germline values: CDR1 SGHNT, CDR2 YENEEA. CDR3 DNA sequence: TGTGCCAGCAGCTTAGGAGGGTGGGGACAGGGGATAAAGGTGAACACTGAAGCTTTCTTT. Translating gives CASSLGGWGQGIKVNTEAFF. The full variable domain, rest sourced from reference TRBV11-3 and TRBJ1-1, is EAGVVQSPRYKIIEKKQPVAFWCNPISGHNTLYWYLQNLGQGPELLIRYENEEAVDDSQLPKDRFSAERLKGVDSTLKIQPAELGDSAVYLCASSLGGWGQGIKVNTEAFFGQGTRLTVV.

The chain combines TRBV5-1 with TRBJ1-6; 7 bases agree with TRBD1. Germline CDR1 SGHRS, CDR2 YFSETQ. The CDR3 sequence is 15 residues long. V shed 4 bases and J 7 bases; nucleotides not matched to a gene: 8. The CDR3 bases are TGCGCCAGCAGCGTGGAGGGACAGACCAATTCACCCCTCCACTTT. Translation: CASSVEGQTNSPLHF.

The gene calls are TRBV4-2 and TRBJ2-3; TRBD2 matches 9 bases. Germline V gene lookup returns CDR1 LGHNA and CDR2 YNFKEQ. The CDR3 runs 16 residues. The V segment lost 4 bases and the J segment 5 bases; nucleotides outside the gene matches: 10. The CDR3 reads CASSPSGNRYIDTQYF. CDR3 DNA sequence: TGTGCCAGCAGCCCTAGCGGGAACAGGTATATAGATACGCAGTATTTT.

In regard to this clone: The junction departs from the called germline gene at one end, perhaps through a read error. The J gene is TRBJ2-1, the V gene TRBV7-7, with a tentative D call TRBD2 (6 bases). Germline loops: CDR1 SSHAT, CDR2 FNYEAQ (reference sequence). The CDR3 loop spans 13 amino acids. The CDR3 region is CASSLQRANEQFF. The CDR3 DNA follows: TGTGCTAGCAGCTTACAGCGGGCTAATGAGCAGTTCTTC.

This clone occurred once. V and J are TRBV5-4 and TRBJ2-7; D not certain. Germline assignment: CDR1 SGHNT and CDR2 YYREEE (reference sequence). The CDR3 totals 14 residues. V lost 4 bases and J lost 0, with 11 bases in between. The CDR3: CASSPGESSYEQYF. The CDR3 DNA is TGTGCCAGCAGCCCCGGAGAGAGCTCCTACGAGCAGTACTTC.

The V call is TRBV15, the J call TRBJ1-3, with D uncertain. Germline CDR1 is LNHNV and CDR2 is YYDKDF (reference sequence). Deletions cut 1 base from V and 1 base from J, with 5 bases between. The CDR3 is made up of 14 amino acids. CDR3 residues: CATSRAVSGNTIYF. CDR3 in DNA: TGTGCCACCAGCAGAGCAGTGTCTGGAAACACCATATATTTT. The full variable domain, completed using reference TRBV15 and TRBJ1-3, is DAMVIQNPRYQVTQFGKPVTLSCSQTLNHNVMYWYQQKSSQAPKLLFHYYDKDFNNEADTPDNFQSRRPNTSFCFLDIRSPGLGDTAMYLCATSRAVSGNTIYFGEGSWLTVV.

V gene TRBV30 combines with J gene TRBJ1-1; D is ambiguous. This CDR3 contains 16 residues. The germline V gene has CDR1 GTSNPN and CDR2 SVGIG (reference sequence). Trimming cost V 3 bases and J 0 bases, with 17 bases left between them. Here the CDR3 DNA reads TGTGCCTGGAGCGCGGTCTCCCCCCTCCTGAACACTGAAGCTTTCTTT. Translation gives CAWSAVSPLLNTEAFF.

This clone was seen a single time. The chain has TRBV19 and TRBJ1-1, with D uncertain. V was trimmed by 3 bases and J by 11 bases, leaving 16 bases between them. The CDR3 is 13 amino acids. CDR1 LNHDA and CDR2 SQIVND come from the germline V gene (reference sequence). CDR3 DNA: TGTGCCAGTAGTATGAGGGATCCCCAAAATGCTTTCTTT. Translation: CASSMRDPQNAFF.

This clone occurred once. The CDR3, as DNA: TGCGCCAGCAGCCAAGAACTAGCGGGACTCTATACAGATACGCAGTATTTT. Protein: CASSQELAGLYTDTQYF. The chain recombines TRBV4-3 with TRBJ2-3; TRBD2 matches at 10 bases. CDR1 and CDR2 from the germline V gene are LGHNA and YSLEER. The CDR3 runs to 17 residues. Trimming at V came to 0 bases and at J to 3 bases, leaving 6 bases not matched to a gene.